The 28 T cell receptor beta chains in this list originate from one sample, sequenced in a study of OX40 agonist ivuxolimab in advanced cancers. Sequencing was performed with immunoSEQ multiplex PCR; in TCRdb, only in-frame clones are kept and a portion is missing. The table includes 65,000 to 85,000 clones, roughly 92% detected once. Material: CD4+ or CD8+ T cells sorted from blood, obtained in a trial of the OX40 agonist ivuxolimab. The receptors here all came from an adult with an advanced solid tumor such as melanoma, head and neck, liver or kidney cancer.

The chain links TRBV9 to TRBJ2-7; 13 bases agree with TRBD2. The ends lost 0 bases at V and 7 bases at J; junction bases unmatched: 4. The CDR3 totals 15 residues. Per the germline V gene, CDR1 is SGDLS and CDR2 is YYNGEE. The DNA of the CDR3 is TGTGCCAGCAGCGTAGGGGGGACTAGCGGGGAGGAGCAGTACTTC. Translation: CASSVGGTSGEEQYF.

This rearrangement joins TRBV5-1 to TRBJ1-1; 8 positions match TRBD1. The CDR3 totals 16 residues. V lost 4 bases, J lost 4 bases, and 12 bases stayed unmatched. The germline CDR1 and CDR2 sequences are SGHRS and YFSETQ. The CDR3, as DNA: TGCGCCAGCAGCATTTTATCGGACAGGGAGGCCACTGAAGCTTTCTTT. Residues: CASSILSDREATEAFF.

The V gene is TRBV6-1, the J gene TRBJ2-7; 10 nucleotides agree with TRBD1. CDR1 and CDR2 (germline): MNHNS, SASEGT. The CDR3 spans 14 residues. The junction had 6 bases not matched to a gene; V was cut back by 6 bases and J by 4 bases. Here the CDR3 DNA reads TGTGCCAGCAGACCGGGACAGGGGTTTTACGAGCAGTACTTC. Translated: CASRPGQGFYEQYF.

CDR3 bases: TGTGCCACCAGCAGAGATCTCGGGGACTCCTACGAGCAGTACTTC. Protein sequence: CATSRDLGDSYEQYF. The rearrangement uses TRBV15 and TRBJ2-7; perhaps TRBD2 as D (5 bases). Deletions cut 0 bases from V and 0 bases from J, with 9 bases between. CDR3 length: 15 residues. Germline V lookup: CDR1 LNHNV, CDR2 YYDKDF (reference sequence).

The chain uses TRBV7-9 and TRBJ2-5; no reliable D call. The CDR3 length is 16 residues. V was trimmed by 1 base and J by 5 bases, leaving 17 bases between them. CDR1 and CDR2 (germline): SEHNR, FQNEAQ (reference sequence). The CDR3 loop is CASSLVGSGAWETQYF. The CDR3 DNA is TGTGCCAGCAGCTTAGTTGGATCCGGAGCCTGGGAGACCCAGTACTTC.

The chain has TRBV13 and TRBJ2-7; tentative D call: TRBD1 (6 bases). This CDR3 contains 15 residues. Per the germline V gene, CDR1 is PRHDT and CDR2 is FYEKMQ (reference sequence). Trimming removed 0 bases from V and 0 bases from J, with 9 bases in between. CDR3 sequence (DNA): TGTGCCAGCAGCTTAGGGGACAGCTACTCCTACGAGCAGTACTTC. Translated: CASSLGDSYSYEQYF.

In regard to this clone: Different DNA sequences within this sample yield the same CDR3. The rearrangement joins TRBV27 to TRBJ2-7; D is tentatively TRBD1 or TRBD2 (5 bases each). This CDR3 is 13 amino acids long. Trimming stripped 3 bases from V and 2 bases from J, with 8 bases between. The germline CDR1 and CDR2 sequences are MNHEY and SMNVEV (reference sequence). Written as DNA, the CDR3 is TGTGCCAGCAGTTTGGGACGGACCTACGAGCAGTACTTC. Residues: CASSLGRTYEQYF.

The chain is built from TRBV9 and TRBJ1-2; a possible D gene is TRBD1 (5 bases). The germline CDR1 and CDR2 sequences are SGDLS and YYNGEE. This CDR3 comprises 13 residues. Trimming removed 2 bases from V and 4 bases from J, with 9 bases in between. CDR3 in DNA: TGTGCCAGCAGCGTCGGGGGAAGCTATGGCTACACCTTC. It specifies CASSVGGSYGYTF.

The chain links TRBV11-1 to TRBJ2-7; D tentatively fits TRBD1 or TRBD2 (5 bases each). The germline V gene encodes CDR1 SGHAT and CDR2 FQDESV (reference sequence). The CDR3 spans 15 residues. Trimming stripped 5 bases from V and 5 bases from J, with 19 bases between. CDR3 sequence (DNA): TGTGCCAGCAGCCCCCCTGGTATGGGGGAGAACGAGCAGTACTTC. It translates to CASSPPGMGENEQYF.

CDR3 sequence (DNA): TGTGCCAGCAGTTTAATCTCTAGCGGGGGCACAGATACGCAGTATTTT. It encodes CASSLISSGGTDTQYF. The genes are TRBV27 and TRBJ2-3; TRBD2 matches at 9 bases. V lost 2 bases to trimming and J lost 1 base; unmatched junction nucleotides: 4. The CDR3 has 16 amino acids. Germline CDR1 is MNHEY and CDR2 is SMNVEV (reference sequence).

The rearrangement joins TRBV10-2 to TRBJ1-2; TRBD1 might be the D (5 bases). The germline V gene has CDR1 WSHSY and CDR2 SAAADI. The V end lost 5 bases, the J end lost 3 bases, and 10 bases lay between the germline ends. The CDR3 has 13 residues. CDR3 in amino acids: CASSPDNYYGYTF. CDR3 DNA: TGCGCCAGCAGTCCGGACAACTACTATGGCTACACCTTC.

The chain is built from TRBV19 and TRBJ2-7; 9 positions agree with TRBD1. There are 12 residues in the CDR3. From germline, CDR1 is LNHDA and CDR2 SQIVND (reference sequence). The junction had 6 bases not matched to a gene; V was cut back by 8 bases and J by 7 bases. The DNA for the CDR3 is TGTGCCAGTTCGACAGGGGGAGAAGAGCAGTACTTC. Protein sequence: CASSTGGEEQYF.

The V call is TRBV6-5, the J call TRBJ1-6; D is ambiguous. The CDR3 spans 12 residues. The V gene's germline CDR1 is MNHEY and CDR2 SVGAGI. The V and J ends lost 3 bases and 14 bases respectively, with 11 bases between them. The DNA for the CDR3 is TGTGCCAGCAGTTATGGAAAGGTGGCCCTCCACTTT. Protein product: CASSYGKVALHF.

V and J are TRBV27 and TRBJ1-2; D unresolved. CDR3 length: 13 amino acids. Deletions cut 4 bases from V and 0 bases from J, with 6 bases between. Germline CDR1 MNHEY, CDR2 SMNVEV (reference sequence). The CDR3 sequence: CASSSAANYGYTF. The CDR3 DNA reads TGTGCCAGCAGTTCCGCAGCTAACTATGGCTACACCTTC.

The gene calls are TRBV6-4 and TRBJ1-6; D is undetermined. The V gene lost 3 bases and the J gene lost 0 bases, with 6 bases spanning the gap. Germline loops: CDR1 MRHNA, CDR2 SNTAGT. The CDR3 is 15 residues long. CDR3 nucleotides: TGTGCCAGCAGTGAGGTCGGCTCCTATAATTCACCCCTCCACTTT. Translation gives CASSEVGSYNSPLHF.

This sequence joins TRBV7-3 and TRBJ2-3; 10 nucleotides line up with TRBD2. The trim removed 5 bases at V and 5 bases at J, leaving 4 bases unmatched. Looked up from germline, CDR1 is SGHTA and CDR2 is FQGTGA. The CDR3 is made up of 14 amino acids. CDR3 sequence: CASSPSGGEDTQYF. CDR3 bases: TGTGCCAGCAGCCCTAGCGGGGGAGAAGATACGCAGTATTTT.

This chain joins TRBV25-1 and TRBJ2-7; D is uncertain. This CDR3 has 12 amino acids. Germline-derived CDR1 and CDR2 are MGHDK and SYGVNS. V shed 6 bases and J shed 4 bases, with 10 bases lying between them. The CDR3 loop is CASSYGSYEQYF. CDR3 nucleotide sequence: TGTGCCAGCAGCTACGGGTCATACGAGCAGTACTTC.

V is TRBV6-1 and J is TRBJ2-3, with TRBD1 matching 7 bases. The CDR3 spans 16 residues. J was trimmed by 2 bases and V by 3 bases; bases with no gene match: 8. Looked up from germline, CDR1 is MNHNS and CDR2 is SASEGT. Here the CDR3 reads CASSEGTVPFTDTQYF. The CDR3 DNA reads TGTGCCAGCAGTGAGGGGACAGTGCCATTCACAGATACGCAGTATTTT.

The CDR3: CASSEGIRVLGEKLFF. Here the CDR3 DNA reads TGTGCCAGCAGTGAAGGGATCAGGGTATTGGGTGAAAAACTGTTTTTT. The chain links TRBV27 to TRBJ1-4, with D possibly TRBD1 on 5 matching bases. Trimming shortened V by 5 bases and J by 7 bases, and 20 bases separated the two germline ends. Germline V gene data show CDR1 as MNHEY and CDR2 as SMNVEV (reference sequence). The CDR3 is 16 amino acids.

DNA of the CDR3: TGTGCCAGCAGTGACAGGGGGAACGGCTACACCTTC. This translates into CASSDRGNGYTF. The chain links TRBV27 to TRBJ1-2, with 9 nucleotides matching TRBD1. V lost 5 bases to trimming and J lost 8 bases; unmatched junction nucleotides: 3. The germline V gene has CDR1 MNHEY and CDR2 SMNVEV (reference sequence). The CDR3 has 12 residues.

This sequence joins TRBV11-2 and TRBJ2-1; a possible D gene is TRBD2 (6 bases). Germline V gene lookup returns CDR1 SGHAT and CDR2 FQNNGV. Trimming took 5 bases from V and 8 from J, leaving 7 bases between them. The CDR3 is 11 residues long. Written as DNA, the CDR3 is TGTGCCAGCAGCGGCGGGGATGAGCAGTTCTTC. Translation gives CASSGGDEQFF.

The rearrangement joins TRBV6-6 to TRBJ2-3; D is ambiguous. The CDR3 consists of 15 residues. The ends were cut back, 3 bases at V and 3 bases at J, with 13 bases in the middle. CDR1 is MNHNY and CDR2 is SVGAGI in the germline V gene (reference sequence). In DNA, the CDR3 is TGTGCCAGCAGTTATGGGGTAGTGGTTACAGATACGCAGTATTTT. Protein product: CASSYGVVVTDTQYF.

The chain joins TRBV19 to TRBJ1-2; D remains unclear. This CDR3 contains 14 residues. Germline loops: CDR1 LNHDA, CDR2 SQIVND (reference sequence). V lost 7 bases to trimming and J lost 0 bases, with 12 bases between them. CDR3 amino acids: CASTLMGSNYGYTF. The CDR3 bases are TGTGCCAGTACCCTAATGGGTTCTAACTATGGCTACACCTTC.

The rearrangement uses TRBV27 and TRBJ2-7; D unclear. CDR3 length: 13 amino acids. V lost 3 bases to trimming and J lost 5 bases, with 11 bases between them. CDR1 is MNHEY, CDR2 SMNVEV, per germline (reference sequence). The CDR3 sequence is CASSFSRANEQYF. Written as DNA, the CDR3 is TGTGCCAGCAGTTTTTCAAGGGCAAACGAGCAGTACTTC.

The chain is built from TRBV7-3 and TRBJ2-1; D not resolved. V shed 7 bases and J shed 9 bases, with 10 bases lying between them. Germline V gene lookup returns CDR1 SGHTA and CDR2 FQGTGA. This CDR3 is 11 amino acids long. The CDR3 DNA reads as TGTGCCAGCACCCCGCGTACTGAGCAGTTCTTC. Translated, it gives CASTPRTEQFF. Combining the CDR3 with reference TRBV7-3 and TRBJ2-1 gives the whole variable domain GAGVSQTPSNKVTEKGKYVELRCDPISGHTALYWYRQSLGQGPEFLIYFQGTGAADDSGLPNDRFFAVRPEGSVSTLKIQRTERGDSAVYLCASTPRTEQFFGPGTRLTVL.

The rearrangement links TRBV27 to TRBJ1-1; 12 nucleotides match TRBD1. This CDR3 has 15 amino acids. V lost 3 bases, J lost 5 bases, and 4 bases stayed unmatched. Per the germline V gene, CDR1 is MNHEY and CDR2 is SMNVEV (reference sequence). CDR3: CASSLGTGGFTEAFF. The CDR3 region has the DNA TGTGCCAGCAGTTTGGGGACAGGGGGCTTTACTGAAGCTTTCTTT.

This clone was seen just once. This chain uses TRBV27 with TRBJ2-1, with 7 positions matching TRBD1. V was pared by 11 bases and J by 4 bases, with 8 bases of the junction left unmatched. The germline CDR1 and CDR2 sequences are MNHEY and SMNVEV (reference sequence). This CDR3 spans 13 amino acids. CDR3 loop: CAVGGQVYNEQFF. The CDR3 DNA reads as TGTGCCGTGGGTGGACAGGTATACAATGAGCAGTTCTTC.

As DNA, the CDR3 is TGTGCCAGCAGCCAAGATCTGGGGACAGGTATGGGCAACGAGCAGTTCTTC. Its protein is CASSQDLGTGMGNEQFF. The chain couples TRBV14 to TRBJ2-1; the match to TRBD1 covers 8 bases. V lost 0 bases, J lost 10 bases, and 14 bases stayed unmatched. The CDR3 totals 17 residues. Germline V gene sequence: CDR1 SGHDN, CDR2 FVKESK.